Below, 14 T cell receptor beta chains from the same sample are listed, as sequenced in a study of early T cells in non-severe SARS-CoV-2 infection. TCRdb reprocessed the 5' RACE reads with MiXCR, giving one entry per CDR3 protein. Of about 69,000 distinct CDR3 sequences in the sample, roughly 4.9% are singletons; the top ten hold around 3.4%. The sample in question was whole blood, obtained at baseline. The receptors here all came from an adult who was a healthcare worker with PCR-confirmed SARS-CoV-2 infection or an uninfected control (not recorded which). The donor label of this sample is uncertain.

This clonotype was picked up many times. This sequence joins TRBV12-3 or TRBV12-4 and TRBJ1-1; no firm D call. The CDR3 is 13 amino acids. V gave up 5 bases and J gave up 4 bases, with 11 bases separating them. CDR3 bases: TGTGCCAGCAGTGCCCGCCTTGGCACTGAAGCTTTCTTT. Encoded protein: CASSARLGTEAFF.

Ten or more counts support this clonotype. This chain joins TRBV6-2 or TRBV6-3 and TRBJ2-1, with D possibly TRBD1 on 6 matching bases. Germline V gene data show CDR1 as MNHEY and CDR2 as SVGEGT. With 5 bases removed from V and 4 bases from J, the gap between germline ends came to 12 bases. This CDR3 contains 14 residues. This CDR3 reads CASSLGTSYNEQFF. The CDR3 DNA follows: TGTGCCAGCAGTCTCGGGACAAGTTACAATGAGCAGTTCTTC.

The chain links TRBV7-2 to TRBJ2-2; D is unclear. Germline loops: CDR1 SGHTA, CDR2 FQGNSA. V was pared by 1 base and J by 0 bases, with 6 bases between. The CDR3 sequence is 15 residues long. The CDR3 here is CASSLEYANTGELFF. CDR3 in DNA: TGTGCCAGCAGCTTAGAGTACGCGAACACCGGGGAGCTGTTTTTT.

This clonotype was recorded at least ten times. The chain joins TRBV20-1 to TRBJ1-3; no clear D. V was cut by 2 bases and J by 0 bases, with 8 bases left in between. CDR3 length: 14 residues. Germline V CDR1 and CDR2: DFQATT, SNEGSKA (reference sequence). The CDR3 nucleotides are TGCAGTGCTAGAAATCCCTACTCTGGAAACACCATATATTTT. Its translation: CSARNPYSGNTIYF.

This sequence joins TRBV11-3 and TRBJ2-3, with D perhaps given as TRBD1 or TRBD2 (6 bases each). Germline-derived CDR1 and CDR2 are SGHNT and YENEEA. V lost 5 bases to trimming and J lost 1 base, with 10 bases between them. There are 14 residues in the CDR3. This CDR3 is CASSKGGRTDTQYF. CDR3 in DNA: TGTGCCAGCAGCAAGGGGGGTCGCACAGATACGCAGTATTTT. The full variable domain, completed using reference TRBV11-3 and TRBJ2-3, is EAGVVQSPRYKIIEKKQPVAFWCNPISGHNTLYWYLQNLGQGPELLIRYENEEAVDDSQLPKDRFSAERLKGVDSTLKIQPAELGDSAVYLCASSKGGRTDTQYFGPGTRLTVL.

The chain has TRBV7-2 and TRBJ1-3; D unresolved. CDR3 length equals 17 residues. Per germline, CDR1 SGHTA and CDR2 FQGNSA. Trimming left V 5 bases short and J 4 bases short, with 21 bases between. As DNA, the CDR3 is TGTGCCAGCAGCCCACCCACCGGGTCCCGGGCCGGAAACACCATATATTTT. Translation: CASSPPTGSRAGNTIYF.

This sequence joins TRBV5-4 and TRBJ1-6; TRBD1 matches 8 bases. Germline loops: CDR1 SGHNT, CDR2 YYREEE (reference sequence). The CDR3 has 16 amino acids. With V trimmed by 4 bases and J by 5 bases, 8 bases remained unmatched. The CDR3 coding sequence is TGTGCCAGCAGCCACGACAGGGGTTTAGATAATTCACCCCTCCACTTT. Amino acids: CASSHDRGLDNSPLHF. The full variable domain, with the rest looked up from reference TRBV5-4 and TRBJ1-6, is ETGVTQSPTHLIKTRGQQVTLRCSSQSGHNTVSWYQQALGQGPQFIFQYYREEENGRGNFPPRFSGLQFPNYSSELNVNALELDDSALYLCASSHDRGLDNSPLHFGNGTRLTVT.

This clonotype showed up many times. This rearrangement joins TRBV12-3 or TRBV12-4 to TRBJ1-1; D gene ambiguous. CDR3 length equals 12 residues. The V end lost 3 bases, the J end lost 1 base, and 3 bases lay between the germline ends. CDR3 coding DNA: TGTGCCAGCAGTTTTACGAACACTGAAGCTTTCTTT. It specifies CASSFTNTEAFF.

This clonotype was seen only a few times. V gene TRBV28 combines with J gene TRBJ1-5; D is possibly TRBD1 (5 bases). V was pared by 7 bases and J by 6 bases, with 10 bases between. The CDR3 loop spans 12 amino acids. Germline-derived CDR1 and CDR2 are MDHEN and SYDVKM. This chain's CDR3 is CASKTGGQPQHF. The CDR3 region has the DNA TGTGCCAGCAAGACCGGGGGTCAGCCCCAGCATTTT.

This clonotype occurred a few times. The chain combines TRBV18 with TRBJ1-1, with a weak D call TRBD1 (6 bases). Germline lookup yields CDR1 KGHSH and CDR2 LQKENI. The CDR3 consists of 13 residues. V gave up 11 bases and J gave up 4 bases, with 17 bases separating them. The CDR3 reads CALREGVGTEAFF. CDR3 in DNA: TGTGCCCTCAGGGAGGGGGTAGGCACTGAAGCTTTCTTT. Full variable domain (remainder filled in from reference TRBV18 and TRBJ1-1): NAGVMQNPRHLVRRRGQEARLRCSPMKGHSHVYWYRQLPEEGLKFMVYLQKENIIDESGMPKERFSAEFPKEGPSILRIQQVVRGDSAAYFCALREGVGTEAFFGQGTRLTVV.

This chain uses TRBV11-2 with TRBJ2-3, with 12 bases identical to TRBD2. The length of the CDR3 is 15 residues. Germline V gene lookup returns CDR1 SGHAT and CDR2 FQNNGV. With V trimmed by 5 bases and J by 6 bases, 6 bases remained unmatched. The CDR3: CASSLLAGGGDTQYF. CDR3 in DNA: TGTGCCAGCAGCCTACTAGCGGGGGGCGGGGATACGCAGTATTTT.

The chain links TRBV5-6 to TRBJ1-1, with a possible D match to TRBD1 (5 bases). This CDR3 is 14 amino acids long. Germline assignment: CDR1 SGHDT and CDR2 YYEEEE. Between the trimmed V and J ends, which lost 4 bases and 1 base, there was a span of 11 bases. The CDR3 is CASSGVQGNTEAFF. In DNA form, the CDR3 reads TGTGCCAGCAGCGGGGTGCAGGGGAACACTGAAGCTTTCTTT.

This clonotype was seen at least ten times. The chain carries TRBV5-1 and TRBJ1-4, with 9 nucleotides matching TRBD1. With 4 bases clipped from V and 8 bases from J, the junction kept 6 bases outside the gene matches. The CDR3 extends over 14 amino acids. CDR1 is SGHRS, CDR2 YFSETQ, per germline. CDR3 sequence: CASSPDRGPEKLFF. DNA of the CDR3: TGCGCCAGCAGCCCGGACAGGGGACCCGAAAAACTGTTTTTT. The full variable domain, completed using reference TRBV5-1 and TRBJ1-4, is KAGVTQTPRYLIKTRGQQVTLSCSPISGHRSVSWYQQTPGQGLQFLFEYFSETQRNKGNFPGRFSGRQFSNSRSEMNVSTLELGDSALYLCASSPDRGPEKLFFGSGTQLSVL.

This clonotype showed up many times. The CDR3 DNA sequence: TGTGCCAGCAGCCCCGGGACAGGGTGGCGGGGGAATGAGCAGTTCTTC. Amino acid sequence: CASSPGTGWRGNEQFF. The chain carries TRBV5-6 and TRBJ2-1; 9 bases fit TRBD1. This CDR3 comprises 16 residues. V dropped 4 bases and J dropped 7; count of bases not matched to a gene: 12. The V gene's germline CDR1 is SGHDT and CDR2 YYEEEE.